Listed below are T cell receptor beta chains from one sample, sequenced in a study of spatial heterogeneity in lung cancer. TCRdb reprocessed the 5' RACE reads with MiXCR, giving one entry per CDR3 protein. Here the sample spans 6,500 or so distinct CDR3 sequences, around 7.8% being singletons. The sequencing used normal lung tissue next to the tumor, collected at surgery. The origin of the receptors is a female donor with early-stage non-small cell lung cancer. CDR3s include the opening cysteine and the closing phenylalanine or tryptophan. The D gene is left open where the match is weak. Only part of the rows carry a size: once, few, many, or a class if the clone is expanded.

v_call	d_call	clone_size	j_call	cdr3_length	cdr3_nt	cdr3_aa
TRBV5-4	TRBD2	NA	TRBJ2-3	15	TGTGCCAGCACAACCGGGACTAGCGGCACAGATACGCAGTATTTT	CASTTGTSGTDTQYF
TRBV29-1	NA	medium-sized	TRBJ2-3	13	TGCAGCGCCCGGGCCCCCGGGTCGGCTACGCAGTATTTT	CSARAPGSATQYF
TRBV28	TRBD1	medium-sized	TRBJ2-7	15	TGTGCCAGCAGTTTCCGGGGGACAGGGGTCTACGAGCAGTACTTC	CASSFRGTGVYEQYF
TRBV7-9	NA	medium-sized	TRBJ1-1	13	TGTGCCAGCAGCCTAACAGGGCTTACTGAAGCTTTCTTT	CASSLTGLTEAFF
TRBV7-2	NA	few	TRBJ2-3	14	TGTGCCAGCAGCCCCCCTTCCCCAGCAGATACGCAGTATTTT	CASSPPSPADTQYF
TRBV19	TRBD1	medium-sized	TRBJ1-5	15	TGTGCCAGTAGTGCAGACAGGGGGCGGAATCAGCCCCAGCATTTT	CASSADRGRNQPQHF
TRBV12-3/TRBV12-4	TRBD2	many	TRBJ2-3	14	TGTGCCAGCAGTCCCTCGGCGGGAGGGGATACGCAGTATTTT	CASSPSAGGDTQYF
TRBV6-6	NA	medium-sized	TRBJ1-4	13	TGTGCCAGCAGTTACGGTCGGTTGGAAAAACTGTTTTTT	CASSYGRLEKLFF
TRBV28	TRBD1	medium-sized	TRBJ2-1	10	TGTGCCACCCAGGGGGTTTGGCAGTTCTTC	CATQGVWQFF
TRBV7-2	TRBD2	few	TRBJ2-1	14	TGTGCCAGCGTTATAGCGGGGGGGCCTAATGAGCAGTTCTTC	CASVIAGGPNEQFF
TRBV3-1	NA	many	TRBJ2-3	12	TGTGCCAGCAGCCCAGACACCCTGCGCCAGTATTTT	CASSPDTLRQYF
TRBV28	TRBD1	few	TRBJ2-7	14	TGTGCCAGCAGACCAGGGACAGGGTCCTACGAGCAGTACTTC	CASRPGTGSYEQYF
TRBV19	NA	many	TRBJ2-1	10	TGTGCCAGTGGCCGGAATGAGCAGTTCTTC	CASGRNEQFF
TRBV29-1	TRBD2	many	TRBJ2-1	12	TGCAGCGTCCGTCTGGGAGGGAATGAGCAGTTCTTC	CSVRLGGNEQFF
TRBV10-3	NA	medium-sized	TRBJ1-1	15	TGTGCCATCAGCCCCCTGTCCGGGGGCGACACTGAAGCTTTCTTT	CAISPLSGGDTEAFF
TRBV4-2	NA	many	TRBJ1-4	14	TGTGCCAGCAGCCAAGATGGGGGTAATGAAAAACTGTTTTTT	CASSQDGGNEKLFF
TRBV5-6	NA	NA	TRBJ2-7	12	TGTGCCAGCAGCTTGGGACCCCAGGAGCAGTACTTC	CASSLGPQEQYF
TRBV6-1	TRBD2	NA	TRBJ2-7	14	TGTGCCAGCTATAGCGGGACGAGCTCCGACGAGCAGTACTTC	CASYSGTSSDEQYF
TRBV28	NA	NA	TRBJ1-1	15	TGTGCCAGCAGTCCGCCCTTAGGCAGGGTAGAAGAAGCTTTCTTT	CASSPPLGRVEEAFF
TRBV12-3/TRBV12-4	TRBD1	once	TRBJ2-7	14	TGTGCCAGCAGTCCCGGGACAGGGAGATACGAGCAGTACTTC	CASSPGTGRYEQYF
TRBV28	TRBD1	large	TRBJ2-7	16	TGTGCCAGCAGTTTAAGGTCGGACAGGACCGACTACGAGCAGTACTTC	CASSLRSDRTDYEQYF
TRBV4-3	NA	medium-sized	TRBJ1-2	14	TGCGCCAGCAGCCAATATCGAGGGAACTATGGCTACACCTTC	CASSQYRGNYGYTF
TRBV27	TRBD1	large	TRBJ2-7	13	TGTGCCAGCAGCTCGGGACAGGGGTACGAGCAGTACTTC	CASSSGQGYEQYF
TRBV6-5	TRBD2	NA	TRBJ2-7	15	TGTGCCAGCAGTTACCGTGGACTAGCGGGTTACGAGCAGTACTTC	CASSYRGLAGYEQYF
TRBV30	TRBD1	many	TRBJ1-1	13	TGTGCCTGGACCAGACAGGGGGCTGCTGAAGCTTTCTTT	CAWTRQGAAEAFF
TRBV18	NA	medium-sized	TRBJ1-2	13	TGTGCCAGCTCCCTGGAGGTCGGCTATGGCTACACCTTC	CASSLEVGYGYTF
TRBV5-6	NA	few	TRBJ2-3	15	TGTGCCAGCAGCTTGACAGGGGGGGTAACAGATACGCAGTATTTT	CASSLTGGVTDTQYF
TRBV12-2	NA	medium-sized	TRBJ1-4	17	TGTGCAAGTCGCTTAGTTCCCCGACAGGGGTTTGGCGAAAAACTGTTTTTT	CASRLVPRQGFGEKLFF
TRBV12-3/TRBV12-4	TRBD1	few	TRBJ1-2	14	TGTGCCAGCAGCCCGGGACAGGTTAACTATGGCTACACCTTC	CASSPGQVNYGYTF
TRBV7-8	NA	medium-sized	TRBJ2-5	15	TGTGCCAGCAGCTTAGCCGTGACTGGAGGGGGTGCTCAGTACTTC	CASSLAVTGGGAQYF
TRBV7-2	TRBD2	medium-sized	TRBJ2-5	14	TGTGCCAGCAGCTTCGGGCTAGCGGGGGATGACCAGTACTTC	CASSFGLAGDDQYF
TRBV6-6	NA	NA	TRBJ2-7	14	TGTGCCAGCAGTTACCCGGGGACATCCTACGAGCAGTACTTC	CASSYPGTSYEQYF
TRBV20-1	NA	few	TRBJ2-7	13	TGCAGTGCCTACCGGGACGGCTCCTACGAGCAGTACTTC	CSAYRDGSYEQYF
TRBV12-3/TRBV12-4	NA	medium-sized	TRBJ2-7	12	TGTGCCAGCAGTTCCGATCTCTACGAGCAGTACTTC	CASSSDLYEQYF
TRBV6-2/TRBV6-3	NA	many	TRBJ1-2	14	TGTGCCAGCAGTAACAACCCATATAACTATGGCTACACCTTC	CASSNNPYNYGYTF
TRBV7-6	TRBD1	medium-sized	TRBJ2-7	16	TGTGCCAGCAGCTCCCTCCCGGGACAGGTAGCCTACGAGCAGTACTTC	CASSSLPGQVAYEQYF
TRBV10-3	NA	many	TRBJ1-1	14	TGTGCCATCAGTGAGAGGACAGTGAACACTGAAGCTTTCTTT	CAISERTVNTEAFF
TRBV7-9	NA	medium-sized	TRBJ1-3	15	TGTGCCGGGGGGGATGACAACACCTCTGGAAACACCATATATTTT	CAGGDDNTSGNTIYF
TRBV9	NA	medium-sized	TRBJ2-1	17	TGTGCCAGCAGCGTAGAGTCTGGGTGGGGCCCTTACAATGAGCAGTTCTTC	CASSVESGWGPYNEQFF
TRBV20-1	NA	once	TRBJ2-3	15	TGCAGTGCTAGCCACTACGCCTCTCGCACAGATACGCAGTATTTT	CSASHYASRTDTQYF
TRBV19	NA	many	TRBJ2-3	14	TGTGCCAGTAGTATAGCTCCAGAAACAGATACGCAGTATTTT	CASSIAPETDTQYF
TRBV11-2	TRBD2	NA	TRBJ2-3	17	TGTGCCAGCAGCTTTGGGACCCGGCGGGGGGCAGGAGATACGCAGTATTTT	CASSFGTRRGAGDTQYF
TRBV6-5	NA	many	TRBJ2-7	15	TGTGCCAGCAGTTACGGCGGTGAGGGTTCCTACGAGCAGTACTTC	CASSYGGEGSYEQYF
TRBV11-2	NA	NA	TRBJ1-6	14	TGTGCCAGCAGCCGGGGACGGGACAATTCACCCCTCCACTTT	CASSRGRDNSPLHF
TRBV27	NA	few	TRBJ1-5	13	TGTGCCAGCAGTTTGCAACGTGGTCAGCCCCAGCATTTT	CASSLQRGQPQHF
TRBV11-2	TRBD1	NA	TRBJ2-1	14	TGTGCCAGCAGCTTTGGGACAGGGTTCGATGAGCAGTTCTTC	CASSFGTGFDEQFF
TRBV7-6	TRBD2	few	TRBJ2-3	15	TGTGCCAGCAGCTTAGATGGGACTAGCGGGGGGACGCAGTATTTT	CASSLDGTSGGTQYF
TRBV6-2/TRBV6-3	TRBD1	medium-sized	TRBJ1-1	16	TGTGCCAGCAGTTACCCTGGACAGGGAATGGGCAAGAGGGCTTTCTTT	CASSYPGQGMGKRAFF
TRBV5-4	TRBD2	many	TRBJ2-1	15	TGTGCCAGCAGCTACTCTAGCGGGGGGCCCAGTGAGCAGTTCTTC	CASSYSSGGPSEQFF
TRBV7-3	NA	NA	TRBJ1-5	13	TGTGCCAGCAGCTTAAGCCCCAGTCAGCCCCAGCATTTT	CASSLSPSQPQHF
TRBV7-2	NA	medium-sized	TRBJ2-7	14	TGTGCCAGCAGCTTAGTACGGGACGGGAACGAGCAGTACTTC	CASSLVRDGNEQYF
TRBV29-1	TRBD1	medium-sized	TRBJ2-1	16	TGCAGCGTTGAAGACCCCGACAGGGAAGGGTACAATGAGCAGTTCTTC	CSVEDPDREGYNEQFF
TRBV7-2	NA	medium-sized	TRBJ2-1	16	TGTGCCAGCAGCCCAGAGGGTTGGGGGCTCAACAATGAGCAGTTCTTC	CASSPEGWGLNNEQFF
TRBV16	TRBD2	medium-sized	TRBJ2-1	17	TGTGCCAGCAGCCAATCTGGGAGCGGGGGGGCTCACAATGAGCAGTTCTTC	CASSQSGSGGAHNEQFF
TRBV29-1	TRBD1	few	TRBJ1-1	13	TGCAGCGTACTGGACAGGGGGACGGTCGAAGCTTTCTTT	CSVLDRGTVEAFF
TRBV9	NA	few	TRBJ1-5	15	TGTGCCAGCAGCCATGACAGTAATTACAATCAGCCCCAGCATTTT	CASSHDSNYNQPQHF
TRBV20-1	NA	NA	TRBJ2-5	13	TGCAGTGCTACCCTCGGTCGGATAGAGACCCAGTACTTC	CSATLGRIETQYF
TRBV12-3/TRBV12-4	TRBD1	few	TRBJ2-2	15	TGTGCCAGCAGGGTAGGGACAGGGTCAACCGGGGAGCTGTTTTTT	CASRVGTGSTGELFF
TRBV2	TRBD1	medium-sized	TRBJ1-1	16	TGTGCCAGCAGTGCCGACAGGGGGGCTCTGAACACTGAAGCTTTCTTT	CASSADRGALNTEAFF
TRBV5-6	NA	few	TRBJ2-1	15	TGTGCCAGCGAGGAGGGGGGCGCAGGTCACAATGAGCAGTTCTTC	CASEEGGAGHNEQFF